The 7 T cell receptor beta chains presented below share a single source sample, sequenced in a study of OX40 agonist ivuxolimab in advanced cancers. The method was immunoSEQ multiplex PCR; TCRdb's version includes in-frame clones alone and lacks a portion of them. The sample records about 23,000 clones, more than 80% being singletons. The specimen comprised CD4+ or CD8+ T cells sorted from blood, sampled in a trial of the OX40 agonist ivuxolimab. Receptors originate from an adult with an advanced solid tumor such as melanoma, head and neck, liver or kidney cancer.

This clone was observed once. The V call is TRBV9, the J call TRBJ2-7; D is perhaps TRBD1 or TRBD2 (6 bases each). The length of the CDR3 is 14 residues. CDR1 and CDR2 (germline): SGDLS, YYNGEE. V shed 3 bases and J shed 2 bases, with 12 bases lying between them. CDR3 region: CASSARGQPYEQYF. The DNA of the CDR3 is TGTGCCAGCAGCGCCCGGGGGCAGCCCTACGAGCAGTACTTC.

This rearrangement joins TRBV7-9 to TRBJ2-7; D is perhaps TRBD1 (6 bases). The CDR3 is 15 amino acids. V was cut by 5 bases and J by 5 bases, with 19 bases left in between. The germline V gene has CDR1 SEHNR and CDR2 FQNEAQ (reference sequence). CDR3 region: CASSHGQGSRDEQYF. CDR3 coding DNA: TGTGCCAGCAGCCACGGGCAGGGGAGTCGGGACGAGCAGTACTTC.

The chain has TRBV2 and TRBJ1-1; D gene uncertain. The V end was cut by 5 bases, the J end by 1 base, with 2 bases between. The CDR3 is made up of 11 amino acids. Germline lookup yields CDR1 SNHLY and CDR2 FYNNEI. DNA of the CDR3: TGTGCCAGCAGTACGAACACTGAAGCTTTCTTT. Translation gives CASSTNTEAFF. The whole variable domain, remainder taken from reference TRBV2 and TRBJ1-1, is EPEVTQTPSHQVTQMGQEVILRCVPISNHLYFYWYRQILGQKVEFLVSFYNNEISEKSEIFDDQFSVERPDGSNFTLKIRSTKLEDSAMYFCASSTNTEAFFGQGTRLTVV.

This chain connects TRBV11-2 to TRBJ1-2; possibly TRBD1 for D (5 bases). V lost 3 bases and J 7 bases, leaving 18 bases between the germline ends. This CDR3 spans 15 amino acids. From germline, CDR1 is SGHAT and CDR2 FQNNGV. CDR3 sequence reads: CASSLIQVSMGGYTF. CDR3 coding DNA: TGTGCCAGCAGCTTGATACAGGTTTCCATGGGTGGCTACACCTTC.

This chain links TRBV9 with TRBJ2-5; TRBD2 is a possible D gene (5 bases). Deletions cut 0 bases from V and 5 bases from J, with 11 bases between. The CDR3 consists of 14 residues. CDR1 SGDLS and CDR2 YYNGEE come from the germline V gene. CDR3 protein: CASSVDGSWETQYF. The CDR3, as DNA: TGTGCCAGCAGCGTAGATGGGAGTTGGGAGACCCAGTACTTC.

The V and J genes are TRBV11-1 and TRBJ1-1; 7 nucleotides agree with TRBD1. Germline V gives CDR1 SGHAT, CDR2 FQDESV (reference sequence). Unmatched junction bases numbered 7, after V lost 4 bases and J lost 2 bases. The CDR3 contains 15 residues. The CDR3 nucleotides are TGTGCCAGCAGCTGGTACAGGGGCACCAACACTGAAGCTTTCTTT. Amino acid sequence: CASSWYRGTNTEAFF.

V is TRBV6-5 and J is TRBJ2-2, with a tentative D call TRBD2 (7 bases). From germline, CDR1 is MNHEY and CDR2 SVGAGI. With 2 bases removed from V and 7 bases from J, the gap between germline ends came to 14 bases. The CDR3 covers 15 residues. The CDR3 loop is CASSYPRGGGGELFF. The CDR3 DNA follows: TGTGCCAGCAGTTACCCGAGGGGGGGTGGCGGGGAGCTGTTTTTT.